The 28 T cell receptor beta chains in this list originate from one sample, sequenced in a study of a mutant IDH1 vaccine in newly diagnosed glioma. The method was immunoSEQ multiplex PCR; TCRdb's version includes in-frame clones alone and lacks a portion of them. The repertoire has 52,000 or so clones, 82% of them found once; the top ten carry approximately 3.1%. These TCRs' antigens remain unknown. Time point: week 5, during vaccination. With topical imiquimod, each dose of the vaccine consisted of 300 ug of mutant IDH1 20-mer peptide. The sample consisted of PBMCs, taken from a glioma patient whose treatment included an IDH1 peptide vaccine. The source of these receptors is a woman aged 18-29 years with glioma. Some clones in this sample may be carry-over from other donors' samples.

There are a few counts of this clone. The genes are TRBV6-1 and TRBJ2-3; TRBD1 aligns across 8 bases. With 4 bases clipped from V and 1 base from J, the junction kept 1 base outside the gene matches. The germline V gene has CDR1 MNHNS and CDR2 SASEGT. This CDR3 has 14 amino acids. The DNA of the CDR3 is TGTGCCAGCAGTGTACAGGGGGGCACAGATACGCAGTATTTT. Translating it yields CASSVQGGTDTQYF.

The gene calls are TRBV6-1 and TRBJ1-2; tentatively, D is TRBD1 (6 bases). The CDR3 has 15 amino acids. Germline CDR1 reads MNHNS; CDR2 reads SASEGT. Between the trimmed V and J ends, which lost 6 bases and 6 bases, there was a span of 20 bases. CDR3 region: CASSLRQVAQHGYTF. The DNA of the CDR3 is TGTGCCAGCAGCCTTAGACAGGTTGCCCAGCATGGCTACACCTTC.

The chain joins TRBV12-5 to TRBJ1-1; D unclear. CDR3 length: 13 amino acids. The germline V gene encodes CDR1 LGHNT and CDR2 FRNRAP. Trimming pared 1 base from V and 1 base from J, leaving 4 bases between. The CDR3 nucleotides read TGTGCTAGTGGTTTGGGGGGGAACACTGAAGCTTTCTTT. Translating it yields CASGLGGNTEAFF.

The V call is TRBV6-1, the J call TRBJ2-2, with TRBD1 matching 7 bases. Germline V CDR1 and CDR2: MNHNS, SASEGT. The trim removed 3 bases at V and 7 bases at J, leaving 8 bases unmatched. The CDR3 consists of 15 residues. The CDR3 sequence is CASSEARGRFGELFF. The DNA for the CDR3 is TGTGCCAGCAGTGAGGCCAGGGGGAGATTCGGGGAGCTGTTTTTT.

The CDR3: CASSLVRPLSSYNSPLHF. CDR3 DNA sequence: TGTGCCAGCAGCTTAGTCAGACCGCTGAGCTCCTATAATTCACCCCTCCACTTT. V is TRBV11-2 and J is TRBJ1-6; the D is unclear. V lost 1 base, J lost 0 bases, and 13 bases lay in between. The CDR3 runs to 18 residues. From germline, CDR1 is SGHAT and CDR2 FQNNGV.

The chain is built from TRBV10-3 and TRBJ2-1; D unresolved. The V and J ends lost 9 bases and 8 bases respectively, with 11 bases between them. Germline lookup yields CDR1 ENHRY and CDR2 SYGVKD. The CDR3 is made up of 11 amino acids. CDR3 amino acids: CAIDVNDEQFF. The CDR3 nucleotides are TGTGCCATTGACGTCAATGATGAGCAGTTCTTC.

This clone has only one observation. The gene calls are TRBV19 and TRBJ2-5; no definite D call. CDR3 size: 12 residues. Trimming cost V 7 bases and J 7 bases, with 13 bases left between them. Germline V gene lookup returns CDR1 LNHDA and CDR2 SQIVND (reference sequence). The CDR3 sequence is CASNGRWGTQYF. DNA of the CDR3: TGTGCCAGTAATGGACGATGGGGGACCCAGTACTTC.

V usage is TRBV7-2 and J usage is TRBJ2-5, with D unresolved. V was clipped by 1 base and J by 5 bases, with 8 bases between them. The CDR3 consists of 13 residues. Per the germline V gene, CDR1 is SGHTA and CDR2 is FQGNSA. The CDR3 protein is CASSLDRFETQYF. The CDR3 nucleotides read TGTGCCAGCAGCTTAGATCGATTTGAGACCCAGTACTTC.

This sequence joins TRBV6-5 and TRBJ1-2; 8 positions agree with TRBD1. Losses at the gene ends were 0 bases for V and 5 bases for J; bases not matched to a gene: 2. This CDR3 spans 14 amino acids. The germline gives CDR1 MNHEY, CDR2 SVGAGI. This CDR3 reads CASSYSTGGYGYTF. The CDR3 nucleotides are TGTGCCAGCAGTTACTCAACAGGGGGGTATGGCTACACCTTC.

This clone was counted a few times. The chain links TRBV30 to TRBJ1-5; weak D call: TRBD1 (5 bases). V lost 2 bases and J lost 5, with 7 bases in between. The CDR3 length is 12 residues. Germline values: CDR1 GTSNPN, CDR2 SVGIG (reference sequence). The CDR3 coding sequence is TGTGCCTGGAGTACGGGGGATCAGCCCCAGCATTTT. Translated, it gives CAWSTGDQPQHF.

The chain uses TRBV5-1 and TRBJ2-2; 10 nucleotides agree with TRBD1. Germline CDR1 SGHRS, CDR2 YFSETQ. With 3 bases clipped from V and 7 bases from J, the junction kept 6 bases outside the gene matches. This CDR3 contains 15 residues. CDR3 in DNA: TGCGCCAGCAGCTCGCGACAGGGGGCGGACGGGGAGCTGTTTTTT. Protein product: CASSSRQGADGELFF.

The chain joins TRBV5-1 to TRBJ1-2, with D possibly TRBD1 on 5 matching bases. CDR1 and CDR2 (germline): SGHRS, YFSETQ. The V end lost 4 bases, the J end lost 4 bases, and 8 bases lay between the germline ends. There are 12 residues in the CDR3. The CDR3 is CASSLDSYGYTF. Written as DNA, the CDR3 is TGCGCCAGCAGCCTTGACAGCTATGGCTACACCTTC.

The chain employs TRBV6-1 and TRBJ2-1, with unresolved D. This CDR3 is built from 11 residues. Germline CDR1 reads MNHNS; CDR2 reads SASEGT. V lost 3 bases and J 6 bases, leaving 3 bases between the germline ends. CDR3 sequence: CASSDGNEQFF. CDR3 DNA: TGTGCCAGCAGTGACGGCAATGAGCAGTTCTTC.

The J gene is TRBJ1-5, the V gene TRBV4-1; D possibly corresponds to TRBD1 (5 bases). CDR3 length: 14 residues. The germline V gene encodes CDR1 MGHRA and CDR2 YSYEKL. V was cut by 4 bases and J by 5 bases, with 12 bases left in between. The CDR3 spells CASSRAGRDQPQHF. CDR3 nucleotides: TGCGCCAGCAGCCGCGCAGGGAGAGATCAGCCCCAGCATTTT.

The rearrangement uses TRBV7-8 and TRBJ2-7, with 8 bases matching TRBD1. The CDR3 spans 20 residues. With V trimmed by 0 bases and J by 2 bases, 18 bases remained unmatched. CDR1 is SGHVS and CDR2 is FQNEAQ in the germline V gene. CDR3 sequence: CASSLAHGSPRQGRTYEQYF. CDR3 nucleotides: TGTGCCAGCAGCTTAGCGCACGGTTCCCCTAGACAGGGGAGGACCTACGAGCAGTACTTC.

This chain joins TRBV14 and TRBJ1-6; D unclear. CDR1 and CDR2 (germline): SGHDN, FVKESK. The CDR3 has 14 residues. The V end lost 1 base, the J end lost 8 bases, and 9 bases lay between the germline ends. This CDR3 is CASSQVSPYSPLHF. The CDR3 bases are TGTGCCAGCAGCCAAGTCAGCCCTTATTCACCCCTCCACTTT.

The chain recombines TRBV27 with TRBJ2-3; D is unclear. This CDR3 region has 12 residues. Germline V gene data show CDR1 as MNHEY and CDR2 as SMNVEV (reference sequence). Between the trimmed V and J ends, which lost 8 bases and 0 bases, there was a span of 6 bases. CDR3 protein: CASGRSTDTQYF. The CDR3 nucleotides are TGTGCCAGCGGCAGGAGCACAGATACGCAGTATTTT.

V gene TRBV4-1 combines with J gene TRBJ1-1, with D uncertain. The CDR3 is 13 amino acids. V lost 1 base and J lost 5, with 8 bases in between. Per the germline V gene, CDR1 is MGHRA and CDR2 is YSYEKL. CDR3 region: CASSQAKGTEAFF. The CDR3 region has the DNA TGCGCCAGCAGCCAAGCAAAGGGAACTGAAGCTTTCTTT.

The chain links TRBV7-7 to TRBJ2-5; 9 nucleotides agree with TRBD1. The V gene end was trimmed by 3 bases and the J gene end by 4 bases; junction bases not matched to a gene: 3. Germline-derived CDR1 and CDR2 are SSHAT and FNYEAQ (reference sequence). The CDR3 spans 14 residues. The CDR3 region has the DNA TGTGCCAGCAGCTTTGACAGGGGGGGAGAGACCCAGTACTTC. This translates into CASSFDRGGETQYF.

For the CDR3, the DNA is TGTGCCAGCAGCACGTTGGGACAGGGGAGGAATGGCTACACCTTC. It yields the protein CASSTLGQGRNGYTF. The chain is built from TRBV6-5 and TRBJ1-2; TRBD1 aligns across 10 bases. The CDR3 totals 15 residues. Germline CDR1 MNHEY, CDR2 SVGAGI. The V segment lost 6 bases and the J segment 6 bases; nucleotides outside the gene matches: 10.

The rearrangement links TRBV27 to TRBJ1-2; D remains unclear. Trimming stripped 6 bases from V and 4 bases from J, with 15 bases between. Germline lookup yields CDR1 MNHEY and CDR2 SMNVEV (reference sequence). There are 14 residues in the CDR3. This CDR3 is CASSRIEDLYGYTF. CDR3 nucleotide sequence: TGTGCCAGCAGCCGCATAGAGGATCTCTATGGCTACACCTTC.

V and J are TRBV5-1 and TRBJ2-1; D possibly corresponds to TRBD2 (6 bases). Germline CDR1 SGHRS, CDR2 YFSETQ. CDR3 length: 15 residues. Trimming removed 3 bases from V and 7 bases from J, with 17 bases in between. CDR3 in DNA: TGCGCCAGCAGCTCCGCCCGGAGGGCCGGAAATGAGCAGTTCTTC. This sequence encodes CASSSARRAGNEQFF.

Comments on this clone: At one boundary the junction diverges from the germline segment, which might be a read error. The chain combines TRBV4-1 with TRBJ2-1; D ambiguous. The length of the CDR3 is 12 residues. Germline V gene lookup returns CDR1 MGHRA and CDR2 YSYEKL. The CDR3 DNA reads TGCGCCAGCAGCCAATTGGGCGTCTGGAAGATCTTC. Its translation is CASSQLGVWKIF.

This sequence joins TRBV20-1 and TRBJ1-2, with no clear D. Trimming removed 6 bases from V and 8 bases from J, with 13 bases in between. Germline V lookup: CDR1 DFQATT, CDR2 SNEGSKA (reference sequence). The CDR3 is made up of 11 amino acids. CDR3 amino acids: CSAAGYSGYTF. The CDR3 nucleotides read TGCAGTGCCGCAGGATATTCGGGCTACACCTTC.

The J gene is TRBJ2-1, the V gene TRBV29-1, with no clear D. CDR3 length: 14 residues. V was trimmed by 3 bases and J by 0 bases, leaving 9 bases between them. CDR1 and CDR2 from the germline V gene are SQVTM and ANQGSEA. Here the CDR3 reads CSVDGYHSYNEQFF. As DNA, the CDR3 is TGCAGCGTTGATGGTTATCACTCCTACAATGAGCAGTTCTTC.

This clone has just one count. The J gene is TRBJ1-4, the V gene TRBV5-6; 8 bases fit TRBD1. There are 14 residues in the CDR3. The germline V gene encodes CDR1 SGHDT and CDR2 YYEEEE. V was clipped by 5 bases and J by 6 bases; unmatched bases: 6. CDR3 in amino acids: CASRKTGEDEKLFF. The CDR3 nucleotides are TGTGCCAGCAGGAAGACAGGGGAGGATGAAAAACTGTTTTTT.

The table lists this clone with a count of one. The rearrangement uses TRBV5-5 and TRBJ2-1; D remains unclear. CDR1 and CDR2 from the germline V gene are SGHKS and YYEKEE (reference sequence). V was pared by 0 bases and J by 7 bases, with 5 bases between. The CDR3 sequence is 12 residues long. Written as DNA, the CDR3 is TGTGCCAGCAGCTTGGCTGGGAATGAGCAGTTCTTC. Residues: CASSLAGNEQFF.

The table lists this clone with a count of one. The chain joins TRBV19 to TRBJ2-2; D gene uncertain. Germline V CDR1 and CDR2: LNHDA, SQIVND (reference sequence). Trimming took 3 bases from V and 5 from J, leaving 10 bases between them. The CDR3 is made up of 14 amino acids. As DNA, the CDR3 is TGTGCCAGTAGTATCAGGTCCTCAACCGGGGAGCTGTTTTTT. Its protein product is CASSIRSSTGELFF.